One T cell receptor (beta chain) is described in this entry. Measured with immunoSEQ multiplex PCR; TCRdb has only the in-frame clones, and not every one. The table has tens of thousands of clones, less than 85% seen once. The CDR3 is made up of 15 amino acids. The data were obtained in a study of blood T cell repertoires in COVID-19. Whole-study context: Spain, Italy and the United States supplied samples that represented acute and convalescent COVID-19.

The sequence was collected from a man between 60 and 75 years old with acute or convalescent COVID-19. The rearrangement uses TRBV21-1 and TRBJ2-5; TRBD2 is the table's D call, not checked against the DNA. TRBV21-1 is recorded as a pseudogene. The sequenced material came from peripheral blood. The CDR3 DNA sequence: TGTGCCAGCAGCGACCCGGGGAGGAGACGGGAGACCCAGTACTTC. Protein sequence: CASSDPGRRRETQYF.